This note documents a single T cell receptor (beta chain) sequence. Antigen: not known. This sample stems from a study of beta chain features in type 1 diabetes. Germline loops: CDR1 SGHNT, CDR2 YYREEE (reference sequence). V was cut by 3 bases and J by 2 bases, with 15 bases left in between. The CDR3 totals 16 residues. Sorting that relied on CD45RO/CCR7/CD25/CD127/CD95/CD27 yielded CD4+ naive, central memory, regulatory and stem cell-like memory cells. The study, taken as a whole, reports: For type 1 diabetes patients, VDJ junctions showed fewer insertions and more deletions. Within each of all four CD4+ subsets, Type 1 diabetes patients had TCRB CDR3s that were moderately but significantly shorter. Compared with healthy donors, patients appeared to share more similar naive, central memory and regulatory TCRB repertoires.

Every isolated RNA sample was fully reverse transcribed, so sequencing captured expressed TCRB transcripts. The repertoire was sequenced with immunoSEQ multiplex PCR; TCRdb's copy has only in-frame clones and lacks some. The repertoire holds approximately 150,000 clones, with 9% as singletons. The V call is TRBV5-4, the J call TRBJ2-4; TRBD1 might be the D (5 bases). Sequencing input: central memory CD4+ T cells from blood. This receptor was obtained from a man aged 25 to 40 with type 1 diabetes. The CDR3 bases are TGTGCCAGCAGCTCTAGGAAGGGGATGACCAAAAACATTCAGTACTTC. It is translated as CASSSRKGMTKNIQYF.